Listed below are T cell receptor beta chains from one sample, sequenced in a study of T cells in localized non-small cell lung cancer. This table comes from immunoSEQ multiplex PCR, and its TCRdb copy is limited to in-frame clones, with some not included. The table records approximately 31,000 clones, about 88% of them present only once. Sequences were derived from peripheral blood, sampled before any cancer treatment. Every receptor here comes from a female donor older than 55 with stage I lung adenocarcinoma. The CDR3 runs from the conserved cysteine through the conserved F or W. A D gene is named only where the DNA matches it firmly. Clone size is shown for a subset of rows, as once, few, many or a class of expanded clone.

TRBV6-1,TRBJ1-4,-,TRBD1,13,CASSEEDRVRLFF,TGTGCCAGCAGTGAAGAAGACAGGGTGAGGCTGTTTTTT
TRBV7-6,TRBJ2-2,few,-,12,CASSFGPGELFF,TGTGCCAGCAGCTTTGGACCCGGGGAGCTGTTTTTT
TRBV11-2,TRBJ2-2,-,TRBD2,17,CASSLGLAGKAPGELFF,TGTGCCAGCAGCTTAGGCCTAGCGGGTAAAGCCCCGGGGGAGCTGTTTTTT
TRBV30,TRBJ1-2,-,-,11,CACSWGNGYTF,TGTGCCTGTTCTTGGGGGAATGGCTACACCTTC
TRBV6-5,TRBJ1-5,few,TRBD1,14,CASSPDRSNQPQHF,TGTGCCAGCAGCCCGGACAGGAGCAATCAGCCCCAGCATTTT
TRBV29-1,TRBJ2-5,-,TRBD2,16,CSVEDGLLGLAETQYF,TGCAGCGTTGAAGATGGCCTACTGGGACTAGCGGAGACCCAGTACTTC
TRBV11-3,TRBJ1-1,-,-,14,CASSFSGRNTEAFF,TGTGCCAGCAGCTTTTCGGGGCGGAACACTGAAGCTTTCTTT
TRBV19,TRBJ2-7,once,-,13,CASSIRGELEQYF,TGTGCCAGTAGTATAAGGGGAGAACTCGAGCAGTACTTC
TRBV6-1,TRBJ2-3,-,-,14,CASSENLAGDTQYF,TGTGCCAGCAGTGAAAATCTCGCGGGAGATACGCAGTATTTT
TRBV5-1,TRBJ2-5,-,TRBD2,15,CASSRTSGVQETQYF,TGCGCCAGCAGCCGGACTAGCGGAGTACAAGAGACCCAGTACTTC
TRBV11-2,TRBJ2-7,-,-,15,CASSLGSGTFAEQYF,TGTGCCAGCAGCTTAGGGTCGGGGACTTTCGCGGAGCAGTACTTC
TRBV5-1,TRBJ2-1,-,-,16,CASSWAGQTSYNEQFF,TGCGCCAGCAGCTGGGCGGGACAGACCTCCTACAATGAGCAGTTCTTC
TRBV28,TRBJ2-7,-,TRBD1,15,CASSLPGTGVYEQYF,TGTGCCAGCAGTCTCCCCGGGACAGGGGTCTACGAGCAGTACTTC
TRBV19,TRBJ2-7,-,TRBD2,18,CASSRHISGRGASYEQYF,TGTGCCAGTAGTAGGCATATTAGCGGGAGAGGGGCCTCCTACGAGCAGTACTTC
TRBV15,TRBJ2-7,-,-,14,CATSRIGTNYEQYF,TGTGCCACCAGCAGGATCGGGACCAACTACGAGCAGTACTTC
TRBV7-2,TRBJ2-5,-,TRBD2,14,CASSLLAGGETQYF,TGTGCCAGCAGCTTACTAGCGGGAGGAGAGACCCAGTACTTC
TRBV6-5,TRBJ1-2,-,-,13,CASTRSYPLGYTF,TGTGCCAGCACCCGATCTTACCCCTTGGGCTACACCTTC
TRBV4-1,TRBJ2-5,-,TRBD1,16,CASSQDWTGQQETQYF,TGCGCCAGCAGCCAAGATTGGACAGGGCAACAAGAGACCCAGTACTTC
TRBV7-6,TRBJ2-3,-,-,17,CASSLEGPRSRADTQYF,TGTGCCAGCAGCTTAGAAGGGCCCAGAAGTCGAGCAGATACGCAGTATTTT
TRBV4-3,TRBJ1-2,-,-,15,CASSQDMGGSYGYTF,TGCGCCAGCAGCCAAGATATGGGAGGGAGCTATGGCTACACCTTC
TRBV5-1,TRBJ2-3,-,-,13,CASSHTSTDTQYF,TGCGCCAGCTCTCATACTAGCACAGATACGCAGTATTTT
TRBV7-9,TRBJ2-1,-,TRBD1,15,CASSYGQGRGEEQFF,TGTGCCAGCAGCTATGGACAGGGAAGGGGTGAGGAGCAGTTCTTC
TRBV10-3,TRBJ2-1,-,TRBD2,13,CATRGEYHNEQFF,TGTGCCACCCGGGGGGAGTACCACAATGAGCAGTTCTTC
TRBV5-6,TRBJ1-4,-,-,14,CASSSQGFNEKLFF,TGTGCCAGCAGCTCACAGGGCTTTAATGAAAAACTGTTTTTT
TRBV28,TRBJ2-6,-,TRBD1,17,CASSSGTGPSGANVLTF,TGTGCCAGCAGCTCCGGGACAGGGCCATCTGGGGCCAACGTCCTGACTTTC
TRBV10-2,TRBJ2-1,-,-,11,CASRLEDEQFF,TGCGCCAGCAGGCTAGAGGATGAGCAGTTCTTC
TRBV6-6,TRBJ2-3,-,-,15,CASSHSDPSTDTQYF,TGTGCCAGCAGTCACTCGGACCCTAGCACAGATACGCAGTATTTT
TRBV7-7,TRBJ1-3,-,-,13,CASSLGPGNTIYF,TGTGCCAGCAGCTTAGGCCCCGGAAACACCATATATTTT
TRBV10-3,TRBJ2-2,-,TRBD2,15,CAITQAGGDTGELFF,TGTGCCATCACTCAAGCGGGAGGCGACACCGGGGAGCTGTTTTTT
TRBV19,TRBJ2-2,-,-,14,CASGLTGVSGELFF,TGTGCCAGTGGCCTGACAGGTGTCTCCGGGGAGCTGTTTTTT
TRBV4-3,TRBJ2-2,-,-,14,CASSQEKSPGELFF,TGCGCCAGCAGCCAAGAAAAGAGCCCCGGGGAGCTGTTTTTT
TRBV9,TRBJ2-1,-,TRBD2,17,CASSVLSSGVSYNEQFF,TGTGCCAGCAGCGTATTGTCTAGCGGGGTCTCCTACAATGAGCAGTTCTTC
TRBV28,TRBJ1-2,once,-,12,CASRLSLGGYTF,TGTGCCAGCAGGCTATCTCTGGGCGGCTACACCTTC
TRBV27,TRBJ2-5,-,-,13,CASSTHNQETQYF,TGTGCCAGCAGTACACACAATCAAGAGACCCAGTACTTC
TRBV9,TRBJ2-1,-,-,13,CASSVRGVDEQFF,TGTGCCAGCAGCGTACGCGGAGTGGATGAGCAGTTCTTC
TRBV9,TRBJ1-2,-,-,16,CASSVDPLGPGIGYTF,TGTGCCAGCAGCGTAGACCCTCTGGGGCCGGGGATCGGCTACACCTTC
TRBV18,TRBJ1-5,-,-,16,CASSPNPPNSNQPQHF,TGTGCCAGCTCACCAAATCCCCCTAATAGCAATCAGCCCCAGCATTTT
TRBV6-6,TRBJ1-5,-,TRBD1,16,CASSSSGQGGDQPQHF,TGTGCCAGCAGTTCCTCCGGCCAGGGGGGTGATCAGCCCCAGCATTTT
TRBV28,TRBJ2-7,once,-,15,CASSDLDRLSYEQYF,TGTGCCAGCAGTGACCTCGACAGGCTCTCCTACGAGCAGTACTTC
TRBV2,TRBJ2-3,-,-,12,CASSARGDTQYF,TGTGCCAGCAGCGCTCGCGGAGATACGCAGTATTTT
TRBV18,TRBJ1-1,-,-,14,CASSPRNGNTEAFF,TGTGCCAGCTCTCCCCGGAACGGGAACACTGAAGCTTTCTTT
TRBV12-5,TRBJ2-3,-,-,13,CASGWAGTDTQYF,TGTGCTAGTGGTTGGGCAGGCACAGATACGCAGTATTTT
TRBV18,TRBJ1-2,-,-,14,CASSPGAINYGYTF,TGTGCCAGCTCACCAGGAGCCATTAACTATGGCTACACCTTC
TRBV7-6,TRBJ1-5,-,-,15,CASSLGQGSNQPQHF,TGTGCCAGCAGCTTAGGTCAGGGGTCGAATCAGCCCCAGCATTTT
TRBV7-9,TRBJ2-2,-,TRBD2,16,CASSLRSAGDTGELFF,TGTGCCAGCAGCTTAAGGTCAGCGGGAGACACCGGGGAGCTGTTTTTT
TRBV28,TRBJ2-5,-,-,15,CASSTRSGLQETQYF,TGTGCCAGCAGTACCCGTTCTGGGTTGCAAGAGACCCAGTACTTC
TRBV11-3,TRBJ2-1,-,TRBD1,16,CASSSRQGVGHNEQFF,TGTGCCAGCAGCTCCCGACAGGGGGTGGGTCACAATGAGCAGTTCTTC
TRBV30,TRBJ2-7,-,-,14,CAWSVSTGRLEQYF,TGTGCCTGGAGTGTGTCCACGGGGCGGCTCGAGCAGTACTTC
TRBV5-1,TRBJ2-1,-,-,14,CASSATTWVNEQFF,TGCGCCAGCAGCGCCACTACTTGGGTGAATGAGCAGTTCTTC